The present T cell receptor beta chain was sequenced within a study of identical twins. Overall study results and limits: Compared with unrelated sharing, twin-shared out-of-frame alpha sequences had more low-probability sequences.

Trimming removed 6 bases at V and 1 base at J, with 8 bases between. CDR1 is MNHNS and CDR2 is SASEGT in the germline V gene. This CDR3 has 13 residues. TCRdb reanalysed the 5' RACE reads using MiXCR and keeps one entry per CDR3 protein. The sample carries roughly 710,000 distinct CDR3 sequences, around 6% recorded once. This clonotype was picked up many times. Its specificity is unknown. Sample: naive T cells sorted from blood. The chain uses TRBV6-1 and TRBJ2-3; D gene uncertain. This clonotype originated in a young man in good health. CDR3 in DNA: TGTGCCAGCAGAGTAGGAGGCACAGATACGCAGTATTTT. It specifies CASRVGGTDTQYF.